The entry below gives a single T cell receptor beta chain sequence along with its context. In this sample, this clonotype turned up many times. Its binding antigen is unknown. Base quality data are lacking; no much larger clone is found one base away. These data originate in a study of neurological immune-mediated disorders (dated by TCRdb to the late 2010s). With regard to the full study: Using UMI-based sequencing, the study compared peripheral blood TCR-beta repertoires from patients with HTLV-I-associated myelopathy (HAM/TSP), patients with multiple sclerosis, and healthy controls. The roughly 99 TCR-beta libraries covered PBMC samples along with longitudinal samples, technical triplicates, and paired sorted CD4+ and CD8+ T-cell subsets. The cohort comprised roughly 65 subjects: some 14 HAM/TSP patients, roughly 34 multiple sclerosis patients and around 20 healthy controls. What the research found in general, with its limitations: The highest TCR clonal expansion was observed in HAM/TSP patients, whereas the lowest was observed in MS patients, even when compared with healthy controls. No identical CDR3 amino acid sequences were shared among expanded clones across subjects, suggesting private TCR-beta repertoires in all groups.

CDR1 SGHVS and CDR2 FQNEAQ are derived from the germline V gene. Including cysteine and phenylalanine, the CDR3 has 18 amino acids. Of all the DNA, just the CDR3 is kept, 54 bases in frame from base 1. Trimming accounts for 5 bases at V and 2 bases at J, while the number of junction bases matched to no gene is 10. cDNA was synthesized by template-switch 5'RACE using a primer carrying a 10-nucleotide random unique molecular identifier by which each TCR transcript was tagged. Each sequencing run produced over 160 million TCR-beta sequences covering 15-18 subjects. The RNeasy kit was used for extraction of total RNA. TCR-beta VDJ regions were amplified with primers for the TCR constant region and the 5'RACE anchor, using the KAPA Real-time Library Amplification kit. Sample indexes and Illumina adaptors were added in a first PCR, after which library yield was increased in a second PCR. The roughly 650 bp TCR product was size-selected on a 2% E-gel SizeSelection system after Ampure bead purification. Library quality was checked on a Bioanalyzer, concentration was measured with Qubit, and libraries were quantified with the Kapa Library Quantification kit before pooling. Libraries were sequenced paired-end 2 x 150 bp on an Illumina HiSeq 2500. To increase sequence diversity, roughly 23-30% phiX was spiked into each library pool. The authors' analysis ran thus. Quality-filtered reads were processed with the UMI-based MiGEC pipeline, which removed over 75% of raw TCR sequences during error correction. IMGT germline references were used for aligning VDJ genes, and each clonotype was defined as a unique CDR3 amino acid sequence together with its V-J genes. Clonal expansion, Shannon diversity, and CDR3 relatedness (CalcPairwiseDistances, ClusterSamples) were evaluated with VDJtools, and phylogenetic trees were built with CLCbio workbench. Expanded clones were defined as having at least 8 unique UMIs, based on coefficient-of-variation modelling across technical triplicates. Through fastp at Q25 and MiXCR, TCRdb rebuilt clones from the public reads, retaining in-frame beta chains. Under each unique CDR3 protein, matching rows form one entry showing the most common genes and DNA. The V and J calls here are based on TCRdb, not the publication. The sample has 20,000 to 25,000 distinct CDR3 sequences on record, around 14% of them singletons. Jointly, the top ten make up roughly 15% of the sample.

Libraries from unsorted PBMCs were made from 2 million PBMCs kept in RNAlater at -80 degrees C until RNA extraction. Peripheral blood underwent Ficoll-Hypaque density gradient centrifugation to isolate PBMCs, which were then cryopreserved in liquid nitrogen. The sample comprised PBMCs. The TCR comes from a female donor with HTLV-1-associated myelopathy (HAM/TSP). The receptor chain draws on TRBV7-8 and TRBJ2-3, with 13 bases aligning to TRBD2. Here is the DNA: TGTGCCAGCAGCATCGCACGACTAGCGGGAGGTTTCACAGATACGCAGTATTTT. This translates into CASSIARLAGGFTDTQYF.